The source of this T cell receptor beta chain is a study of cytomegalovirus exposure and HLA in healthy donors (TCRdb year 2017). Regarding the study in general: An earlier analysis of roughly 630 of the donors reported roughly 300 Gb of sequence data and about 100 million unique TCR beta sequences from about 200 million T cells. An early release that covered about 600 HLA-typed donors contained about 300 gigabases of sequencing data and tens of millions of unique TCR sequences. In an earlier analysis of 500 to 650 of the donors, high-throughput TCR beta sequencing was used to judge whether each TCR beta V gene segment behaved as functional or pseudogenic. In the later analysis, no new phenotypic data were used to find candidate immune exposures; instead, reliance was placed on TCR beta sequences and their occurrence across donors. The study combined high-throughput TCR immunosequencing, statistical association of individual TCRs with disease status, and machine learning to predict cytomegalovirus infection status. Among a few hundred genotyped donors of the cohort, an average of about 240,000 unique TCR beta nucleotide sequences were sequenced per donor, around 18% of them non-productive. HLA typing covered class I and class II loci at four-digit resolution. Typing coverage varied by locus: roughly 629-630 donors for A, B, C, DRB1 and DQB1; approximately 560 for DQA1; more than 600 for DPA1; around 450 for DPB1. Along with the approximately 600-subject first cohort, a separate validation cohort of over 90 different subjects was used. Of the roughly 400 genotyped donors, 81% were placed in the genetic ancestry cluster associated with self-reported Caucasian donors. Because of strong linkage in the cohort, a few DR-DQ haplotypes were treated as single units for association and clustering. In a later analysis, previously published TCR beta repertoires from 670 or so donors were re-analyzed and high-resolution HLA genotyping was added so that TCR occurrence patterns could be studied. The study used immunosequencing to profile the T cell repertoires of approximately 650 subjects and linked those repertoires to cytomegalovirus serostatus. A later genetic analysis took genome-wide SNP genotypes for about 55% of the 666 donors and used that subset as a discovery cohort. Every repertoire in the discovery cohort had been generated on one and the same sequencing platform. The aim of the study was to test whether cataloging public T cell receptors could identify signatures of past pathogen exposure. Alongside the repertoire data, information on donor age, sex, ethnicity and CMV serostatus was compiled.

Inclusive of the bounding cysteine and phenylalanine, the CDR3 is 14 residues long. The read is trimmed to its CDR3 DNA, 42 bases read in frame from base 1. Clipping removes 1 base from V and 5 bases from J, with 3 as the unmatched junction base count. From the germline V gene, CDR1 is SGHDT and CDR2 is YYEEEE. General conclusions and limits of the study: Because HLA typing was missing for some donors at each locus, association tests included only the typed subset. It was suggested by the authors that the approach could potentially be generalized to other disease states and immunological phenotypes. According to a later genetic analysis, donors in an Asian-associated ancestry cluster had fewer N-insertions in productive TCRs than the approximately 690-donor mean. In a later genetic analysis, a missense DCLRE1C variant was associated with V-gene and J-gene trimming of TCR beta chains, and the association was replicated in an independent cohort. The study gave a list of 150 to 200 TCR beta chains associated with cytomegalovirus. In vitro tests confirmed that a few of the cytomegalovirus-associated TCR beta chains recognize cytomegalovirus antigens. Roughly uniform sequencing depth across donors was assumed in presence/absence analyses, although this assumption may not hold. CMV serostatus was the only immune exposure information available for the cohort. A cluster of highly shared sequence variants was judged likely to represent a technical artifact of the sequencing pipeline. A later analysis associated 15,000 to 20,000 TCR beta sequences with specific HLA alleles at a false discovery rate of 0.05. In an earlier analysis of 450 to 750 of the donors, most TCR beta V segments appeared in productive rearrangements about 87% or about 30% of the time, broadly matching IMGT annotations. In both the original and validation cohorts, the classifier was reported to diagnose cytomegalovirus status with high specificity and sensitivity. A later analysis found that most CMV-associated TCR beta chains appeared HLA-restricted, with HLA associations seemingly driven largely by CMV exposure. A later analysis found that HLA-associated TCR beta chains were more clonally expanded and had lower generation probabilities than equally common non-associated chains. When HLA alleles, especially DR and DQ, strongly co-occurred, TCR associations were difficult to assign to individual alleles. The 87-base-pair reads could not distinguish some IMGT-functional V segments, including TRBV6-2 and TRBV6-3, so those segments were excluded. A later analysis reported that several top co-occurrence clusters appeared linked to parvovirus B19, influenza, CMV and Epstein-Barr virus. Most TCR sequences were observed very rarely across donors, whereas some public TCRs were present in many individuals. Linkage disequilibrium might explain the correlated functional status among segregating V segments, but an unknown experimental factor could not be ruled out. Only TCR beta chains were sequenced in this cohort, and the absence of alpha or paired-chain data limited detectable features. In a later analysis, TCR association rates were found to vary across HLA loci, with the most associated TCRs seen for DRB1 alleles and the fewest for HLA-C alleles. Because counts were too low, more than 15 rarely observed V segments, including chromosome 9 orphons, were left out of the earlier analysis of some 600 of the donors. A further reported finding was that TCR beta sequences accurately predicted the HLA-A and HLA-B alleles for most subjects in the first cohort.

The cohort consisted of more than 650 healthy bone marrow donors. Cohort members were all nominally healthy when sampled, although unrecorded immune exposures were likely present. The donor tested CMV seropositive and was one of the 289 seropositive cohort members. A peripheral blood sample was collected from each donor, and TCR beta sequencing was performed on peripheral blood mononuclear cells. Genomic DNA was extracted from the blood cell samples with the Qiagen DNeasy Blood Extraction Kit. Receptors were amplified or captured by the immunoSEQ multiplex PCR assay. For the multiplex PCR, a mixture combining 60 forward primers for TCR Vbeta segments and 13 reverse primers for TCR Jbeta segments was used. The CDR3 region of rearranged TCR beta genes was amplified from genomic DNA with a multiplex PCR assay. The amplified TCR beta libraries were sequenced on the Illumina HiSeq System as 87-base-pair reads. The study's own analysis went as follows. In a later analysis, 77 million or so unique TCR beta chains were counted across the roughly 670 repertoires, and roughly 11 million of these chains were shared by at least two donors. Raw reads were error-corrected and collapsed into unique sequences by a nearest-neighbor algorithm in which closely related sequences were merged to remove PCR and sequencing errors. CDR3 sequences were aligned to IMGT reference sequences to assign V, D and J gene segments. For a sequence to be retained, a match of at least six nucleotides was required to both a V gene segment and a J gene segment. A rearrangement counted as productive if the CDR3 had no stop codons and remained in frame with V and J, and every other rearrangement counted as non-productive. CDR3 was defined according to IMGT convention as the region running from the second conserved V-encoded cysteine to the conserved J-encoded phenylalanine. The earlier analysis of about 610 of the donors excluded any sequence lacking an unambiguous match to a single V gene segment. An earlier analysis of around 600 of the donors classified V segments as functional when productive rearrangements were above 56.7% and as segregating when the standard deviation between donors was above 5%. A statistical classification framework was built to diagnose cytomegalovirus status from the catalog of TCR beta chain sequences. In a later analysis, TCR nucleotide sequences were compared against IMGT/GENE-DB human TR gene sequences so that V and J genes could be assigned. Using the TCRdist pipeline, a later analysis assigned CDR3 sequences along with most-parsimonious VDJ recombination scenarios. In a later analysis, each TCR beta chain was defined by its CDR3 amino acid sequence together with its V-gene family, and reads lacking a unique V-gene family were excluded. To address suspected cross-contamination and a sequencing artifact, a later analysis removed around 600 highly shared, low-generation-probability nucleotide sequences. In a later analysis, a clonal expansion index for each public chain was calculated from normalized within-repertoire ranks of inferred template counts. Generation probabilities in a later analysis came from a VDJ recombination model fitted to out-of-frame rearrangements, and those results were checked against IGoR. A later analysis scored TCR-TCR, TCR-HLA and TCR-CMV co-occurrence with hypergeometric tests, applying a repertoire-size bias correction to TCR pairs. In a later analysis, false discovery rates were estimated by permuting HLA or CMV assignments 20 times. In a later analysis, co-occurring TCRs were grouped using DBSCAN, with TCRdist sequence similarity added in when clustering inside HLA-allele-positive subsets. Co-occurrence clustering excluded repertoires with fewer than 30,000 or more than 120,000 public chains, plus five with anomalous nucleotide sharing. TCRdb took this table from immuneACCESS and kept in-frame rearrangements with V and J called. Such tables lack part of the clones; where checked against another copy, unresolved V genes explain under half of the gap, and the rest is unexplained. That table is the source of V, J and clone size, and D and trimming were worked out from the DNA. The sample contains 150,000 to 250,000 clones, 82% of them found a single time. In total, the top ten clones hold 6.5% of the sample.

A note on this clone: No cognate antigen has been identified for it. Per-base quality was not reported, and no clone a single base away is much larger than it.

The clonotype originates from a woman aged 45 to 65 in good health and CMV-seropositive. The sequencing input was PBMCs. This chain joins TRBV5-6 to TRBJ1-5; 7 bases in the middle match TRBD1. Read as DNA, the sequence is TGTGCCAGCAGCTTGACAGGGGCGGATCAGCCCCAGCATTTT. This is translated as CASSLTGADQPQHF.